This T cell receptor (beta chain) was identified in a study of blood T cell repertoires in COVID-19. Study information: Samples came from the United States, Italy and Spain, spanning acute and convalescent COVID-19. PBMCs, B-cell-depleted T cells, or T cells were the source of the cDNA or gDNA that made up the material.

Original data processing: The assay estimated nucleated cells by amplifying reference gene primers. The assay was immunoSEQ multiplex PCR, and TCRdb's table has in-frame clones only and misses some. That table furnishes V, J and clone size, whereas the DNA furnished D and trimming. Among around 250,000 clones listed, roughly 86% were seen once. The sample taken for sequencing was peripheral blood. The source of this sequence is a human donor in a cohort sampled during active COVID-19.

CDR3 coding DNA: TGTGCCAGCAGAGGGTGGGGGACTAGCGGGATTGGGGCCAACGTCCTGACTTTC. It specifies CASRGWGTSGIGANVLTF. The rearrangement uses TRBV7-8 and TRBJ2-6; TRBD2 matches at 13 bases. Germline CDR1 reads SGHVS; CDR2 reads FQNEAQ. The length of the CDR3 is 18 residues. The ends lost 6 bases at V and 3 bases at J; junction bases unmatched: 8.